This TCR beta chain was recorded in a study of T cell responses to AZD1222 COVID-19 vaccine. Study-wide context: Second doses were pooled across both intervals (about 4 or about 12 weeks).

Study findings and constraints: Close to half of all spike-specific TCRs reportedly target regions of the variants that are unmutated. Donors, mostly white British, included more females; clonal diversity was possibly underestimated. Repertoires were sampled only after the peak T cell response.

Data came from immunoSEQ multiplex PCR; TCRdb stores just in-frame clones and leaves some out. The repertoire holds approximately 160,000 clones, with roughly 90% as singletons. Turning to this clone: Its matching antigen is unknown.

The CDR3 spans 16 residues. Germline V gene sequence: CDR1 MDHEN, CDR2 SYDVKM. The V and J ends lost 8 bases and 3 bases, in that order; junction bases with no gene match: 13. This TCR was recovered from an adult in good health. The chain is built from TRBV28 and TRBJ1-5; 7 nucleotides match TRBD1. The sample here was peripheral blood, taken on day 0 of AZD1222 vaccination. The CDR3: CASGLTGAPINQPQHF. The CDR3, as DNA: TGTGCCAGCGGATTAACAGGGGCCCCTATCAATCAGCCCCAGCATTTT.